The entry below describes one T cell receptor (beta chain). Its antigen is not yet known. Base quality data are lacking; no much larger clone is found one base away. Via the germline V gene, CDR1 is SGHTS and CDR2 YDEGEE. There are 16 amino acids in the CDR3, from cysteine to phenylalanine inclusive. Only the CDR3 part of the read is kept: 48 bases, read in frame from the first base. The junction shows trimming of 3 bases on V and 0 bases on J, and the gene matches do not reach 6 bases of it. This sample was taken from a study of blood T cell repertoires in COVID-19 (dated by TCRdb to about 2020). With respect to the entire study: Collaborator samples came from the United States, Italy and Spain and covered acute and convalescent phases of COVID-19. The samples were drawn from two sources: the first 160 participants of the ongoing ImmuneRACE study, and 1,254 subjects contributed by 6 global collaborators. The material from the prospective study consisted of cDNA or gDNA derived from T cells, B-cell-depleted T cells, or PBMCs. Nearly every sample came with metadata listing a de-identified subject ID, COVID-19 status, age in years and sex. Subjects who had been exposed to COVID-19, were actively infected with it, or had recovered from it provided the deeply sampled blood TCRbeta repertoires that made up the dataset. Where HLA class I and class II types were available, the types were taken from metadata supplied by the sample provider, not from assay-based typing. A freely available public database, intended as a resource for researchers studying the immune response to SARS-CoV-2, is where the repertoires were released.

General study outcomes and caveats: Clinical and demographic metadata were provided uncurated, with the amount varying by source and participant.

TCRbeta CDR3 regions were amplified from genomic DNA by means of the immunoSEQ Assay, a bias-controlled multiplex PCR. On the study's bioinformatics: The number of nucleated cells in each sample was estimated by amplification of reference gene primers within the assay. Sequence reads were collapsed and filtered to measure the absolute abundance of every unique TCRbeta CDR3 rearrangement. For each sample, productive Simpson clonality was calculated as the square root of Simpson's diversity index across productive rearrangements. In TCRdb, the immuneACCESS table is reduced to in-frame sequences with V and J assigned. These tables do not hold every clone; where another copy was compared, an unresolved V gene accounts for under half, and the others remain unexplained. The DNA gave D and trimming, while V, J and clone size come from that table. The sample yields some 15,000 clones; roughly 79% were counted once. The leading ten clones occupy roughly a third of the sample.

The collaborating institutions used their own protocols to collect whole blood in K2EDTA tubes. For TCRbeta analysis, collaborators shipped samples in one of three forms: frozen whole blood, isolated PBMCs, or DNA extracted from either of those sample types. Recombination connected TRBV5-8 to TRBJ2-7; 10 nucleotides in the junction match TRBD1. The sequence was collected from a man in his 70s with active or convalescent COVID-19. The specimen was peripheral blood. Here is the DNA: TGTGCCAGCAGCTCCCTCGGGACAGGGGACTCCTACGAGCAGTACTTC. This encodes CASSSLGTGDSYEQYF.